Listed here are 23 T cell receptor beta chains from one sample, sequenced in a study of OX40 agonist ivuxolimab in advanced cancers. Profiling relied on immunoSEQ multiplex PCR, and the TCRdb table lists in-frame clones only, not all of them. The sample carries some 27,000 clones, about 77% recorded once. The specimen was CD4+ or CD8+ T cells sorted from blood, collected in a trial of the OX40 agonist ivuxolimab. The origin of the receptors is an adult with an advanced solid tumor such as melanoma, head and neck, liver or kidney cancer.

The rearrangement uses TRBV27 and TRBJ1-6, with a tentative D call TRBD1 (5 bases). This CDR3 spans 16 amino acids. V was clipped by 5 bases and J by 0 bases, with 11 bases between them. In germline, CDR1 is MNHEY, CDR2 SMNVEV (reference sequence). The CDR3 nucleotides read TGTGCCAGCAGTCACCACAGGTTCTCCTATAATTCACCCCTCCACTTT. Residues: CASSHHRFSYNSPLHF.

The CDR3 region is CASSPEAQGQPQHF. The CDR3 DNA is TGTGCCAGCAGCCCCGAAGCCCAGGGTCAGCCCCAGCATTTT. The rearrangement uses TRBV7-6 and TRBJ1-5; D perhaps matches TRBD1 (5 bases). V was clipped by 5 bases and J by 6 bases, with 14 bases between them. CDR1 is SGHVS and CDR2 is FNYEAQ in the germline V gene. The CDR3 covers 14 residues.

This clone was seen a handful of times. The J gene is TRBJ1-1, the V gene TRBV27; D perhaps matches TRBD1 (5 bases). The germline V gene encodes CDR1 MNHEY and CDR2 SMNVEV (reference sequence). V was trimmed by 5 bases and J by 0 bases, leaving 10 bases between them. This CDR3 region has 14 residues. The CDR3 loop reads CASSRGGMNTEAFF. For the CDR3, the DNA is TGTGCCAGCAGTAGGGGCGGGATGAACACTGAAGCTTTCTTT.

The chain joins TRBV4-3 to TRBJ1-6, with 7 bases lining up with TRBD1. The V gene's germline CDR1 is LGHNA and CDR2 YSLEER. This CDR3 has 16 residues. V lost 0 bases and J lost 6; bases outside the gene matches: 5. In DNA form, the CDR3 reads TGCGCCAGCAGCCAAGAGTGGGGGACAGTTAATTCACCCCTCCACTTT. Translating gives CASSQEWGTVNSPLHF.

This clone was detected only a few times. The chain has TRBV4-3 and TRBJ1-6, with D perhaps matching TRBD1 (5 bases). V lost 0 bases, J lost 10 bases, and 16 bases lay in between. The CDR3 has 16 residues. Germline CDR1 is LGHNA and CDR2 is YSLEER. CDR3 residues: CASSQEQTGRASPLHF. CDR3 DNA sequence: TGCGCCAGCAGCCAAGAACAAACAGGACGAGCATCACCCCTCCACTTT.

J is TRBJ1-3 and V is TRBV2; 7 bases align to TRBD1. Germline-derived CDR1 and CDR2 are SNHLY and FYNNEI. CDR3 size: 14 residues. With 7 bases clipped from V and 4 bases from J, the junction kept 7 bases outside the gene matches. The CDR3 here is CASMGGQSGNTIYF. For the CDR3, the DNA is TGTGCCAGCATGGGGGGACAGTCCGGAAACACCATATATTTT.

This clone is a singleton in its sample. The chain links TRBV7-9 to TRBJ1-1; D possibly corresponds to TRBD1 (5 bases). The CDR3 is 15 amino acids. Germline loops: CDR1 SEHNR, CDR2 FQNEAQ (reference sequence). V gave up 3 bases and J gave up 2 bases, with 13 bases separating them. CDR3 sequence reads: CASSLAQGGNTEAFF. CDR3 sequence (DNA): TGTGCCAGCAGCTTGGCGCAGGGTGGCAACACTGAAGCTTTCTTT.

The gene calls are TRBV5-6 and TRBJ2-2; D might be TRBD1 (6 bases). This CDR3 is built from 15 residues. Trimming shortened V by 0 bases and J by 5 bases, and 11 bases separated the two germline ends. CDR1 is SGHDT and CDR2 is YYEEEE in the germline V gene. This CDR3 is CASSLDTTGTGELFF. Here the CDR3 DNA reads TGTGCCAGCAGCTTGGATACTACAGGGACCGGGGAGCTGTTTTTT.

The genes are TRBV2 and TRBJ1-2; D ambiguous. The CDR3 length is 12 residues. Trimming pared 1 base from V and 8 bases from J, leaving 8 bases between. Germline loops: CDR1 SNHLY, CDR2 FYNNEI. The CDR3 region has the DNA TGTGCCAGCAGTGAAGGGGCGCGGGGCTACACCTTC. The encoded protein is CASSEGARGYTF.

The rearrangement uses TRBV29-1 and TRBJ2-3; D may match TRBD1 or TRBD2 (5 bases each). This CDR3 spans 11 amino acids. The germline V and J ends were trimmed by 6 bases and 8 bases, with 12 bases remaining between them. The germline CDR1 and CDR2 sequences are SQVTM and ANQGSEA. CDR3 coding DNA: TGCAGCGTGGGGAGCCAGGGTACGCAGTATTTT. Translation: CSVGSQGTQYF.

The CDR3 sequence: CASSPMQGEAFF. The CDR3 DNA is TGCGCCAGCAGCCCCATGCAAGGTGAAGCTTTCTTT. The chain has TRBV4-1 and TRBJ1-1; no definite D call. CDR3 length: 12 amino acids. The germline V gene encodes CDR1 MGHRA and CDR2 YSYEKL. V shed 4 bases and J shed 7 bases, with 10 bases lying between them.

This chain links TRBV19 with TRBJ2-3, with 7 bases identical to TRBD1. The CDR3 totals 15 residues. Germline CDR1 is LNHDA and CDR2 is SQIVND (reference sequence). V shed 6 bases, J shed 2 bases, and the junction held 8 bases outside the gene matches. DNA for the CDR3: TGTGCCAGTAGGGTCCGGGACAGTCTCACAGATACGCAGTATTTT. This encodes CASRVRDSLTDTQYF.

This chain joins TRBV18 and TRBJ1-2, with 11 positions matching TRBD1. V lost 7 bases, J lost 8 bases, and 3 bases stayed unmatched. Germline CDR1 KGHSH, CDR2 LQKENI. The CDR3 is 12 amino acids. CDR3 amino acids: CASLDRGPGYTF. The CDR3 coding sequence is TGTGCCAGCTTGGACAGGGGGCCCGGCTACACCTTC.

A remark on this clone: At one of its ends the junction is not consistent with the germline gene, which may arise from a read error. V usage is TRBV12-5 and J usage is TRBJ2-2, with D unresolved. Germline lookup yields CDR1 LGHNT and CDR2 FRNRAP. The CDR3 totals 16 residues. The CDR3 nucleotides are TGTGCTAGTGGCTTGGGCTCGTCTTCTAACACCGGGGAGCTGTTTTTT. It codes for CASGLGSSSNTGELFF.

This clone is classed as medium-sized. The V gene is TRBV7-6, the J gene TRBJ1-3; no reliable D call. Trimming pared 1 base from V and 1 base from J, leaving 14 bases between. The CDR3 runs 17 residues. Germline loops: CDR1 SGHVS, CDR2 FNYEAQ. CDR3 in amino acids: CASSLGIDPASGNTIYF. In DNA, the CDR3 is TGTGCCAGCAGCTTAGGAATAGACCCAGCTTCTGGAAACACCATATATTTT.

This rearrangement joins TRBV2 to TRBJ1-1, with D uncertain. This CDR3 has 14 amino acids. V was cut by 8 bases and J by 0 bases, with 13 bases left in between. Germline loops: CDR1 SNHLY, CDR2 FYNNEI. The CDR3 protein is CASGQADMNTEAFF. The CDR3 DNA reads TGTGCCAGCGGGCAGGCGGATATGAACACTGAAGCTTTCTTT.

The CDR3 here is CATAGGDTDTQYF. The CDR3 coding sequence is TGTGCCACCGCGGGGGGGGACACAGATACGCAGTATTTT. The V and J genes are TRBV6-4 and TRBJ2-3; TRBD2 matches at 9 bases. CDR1 and CDR2 from the germline V gene are MRHNA and SNTAGT. The J segment lost 2 bases and the V segment lost 10 bases, leaving 4 bases of the junction unmatched. The CDR3 sequence is 13 residues long.

The genes are TRBV5-1 and TRBJ2-1, with 11 positions matching TRBD2. The CDR3 covers 16 residues. V dropped 0 bases and J dropped 7; count of bases not matched to a gene: 6. Germline V gene sequence: CDR1 SGHRS, CDR2 YFSETQ. CDR3 residues: CASSLEVAGGPNEQFF. The CDR3 DNA reads TGCGCCAGCAGCTTGGAGGTAGCGGGGGGGCCAAATGAGCAGTTCTTC.

V and J are TRBV19 and TRBJ1-6; the D is unclear. CDR3 size: 16 residues. V dropped 7 bases and J dropped 6 bases, with 19 bases sitting between them. Germline-derived CDR1 and CDR2 are LNHDA and SQIVND (reference sequence). The CDR3 DNA sequence: TGTGCCAGTACAAACCTACCAACTCAAGGTAATTCACCCCTCCACTTT. Its translation is CASTNLPTQGNSPLHF. The full variable domain, completed using reference TRBV19 and TRBJ1-6, is DGGITQSPKYLFRKEGQNVTLSCEQNLNHDAMYWYRQDPGQGLRLIYYSQIVNDFQKGDIAEGYSVSREKKESFPLTVTSAQKNPTAFYLCASTNLPTQGNSPLHFGNGTRLTVT.

The J gene is TRBJ2-3, the V gene TRBV13, with TRBD2 identical over 8 bases. This CDR3 comprises 14 residues. J lost 4 bases, V lost 1 base, and 1 base had no gene match. The germline gives CDR1 PRHDT, CDR2 FYEKMQ (reference sequence). Here the CDR3 DNA reads TGTGCCAGCAGCTTAGCGGGGGGGCCAGATACGCAGTATTTT. It specifies CASSLAGGPDTQYF.

As DNA, the CDR3 is TGTGCCATCCACAACTCCACAGATACGCAGTATTTT. This translates into CAIHNSTDTQYF. The chain uses TRBV11-3 and TRBJ2-3, with unresolved D. The CDR3 sequence is 12 residues long. The V gene lost 10 bases and the J gene lost 2 bases, with 10 bases spanning the gap. Germline loops: CDR1 SGHNT, CDR2 YENEEA.

This chain joins TRBV11-3 and TRBJ2-7; a possible D gene is TRBD2 (7 bases). Trimming removed 6 bases at V and 5 bases at J, with 20 bases between. CDR1 is SGHNT, CDR2 YENEEA, per germline. The CDR3 spans 15 residues. CDR3: CASRDRGGLDDEQYF. The CDR3 bases are TGTGCCAGCAGGGATCGCGGGGGCCTCGACGACGAGCAGTACTTC.

This clone was detected a few times. The chain combines TRBV9 with TRBJ2-2; TRBD2 is a possible D gene (6 bases). This CDR3 spans 15 amino acids. Germline lookup yields CDR1 SGDLS and CDR2 YYNGEE. With 2 bases removed from V and 2 bases from J, the gap between germline ends came to 10 bases. This chain's CDR3 is CASSVWRGNTGELFF. CDR3 sequence (DNA): TGTGCCAGCAGCGTGTGGAGGGGTAACACCGGGGAGCTGTTTTTT.